This T cell receptor (beta chain) was profiled in a study of OX40 agonist ivuxolimab in advanced cancers. As for the study more broadly: Ivuxolimab, which targeted the costimulatory receptor OX40 (CD134), was an agonistic, fully human IgG2 monoclonal antibody. Of the 50 to 55 patients in dose escalation, about 20 had hepatocellular carcinoma, some 15 had melanoma, 9 had renal cell carcinoma and 9 had head and neck cancer. Partial responses occurred in three dose-escalation patients, of whom one had hepatocellular carcinoma and two had cutaneous melanoma. The dose-escalation cohort was about 83% male with a mean age of approximately 60 years, ranging from roughly 20 to 80. Prior anti-PD-1, anti-PD-L1 or anti-CTLA-4 therapy was permitted, and less than 45% of dose-escalation patients had received checkpoint inhibitors. Peripheral TCRbeta sequencing aimed to test whether ivuxolimab altered TCR sequence diversity and caused clonal T-cell expansion. The paper reports the monotherapy dose-escalation portion (N of about 54 patients) of the phase I ivuxolimab trial. Intravenous ivuxolimab was administered to patients every 2 weeks at six dose levels: 0.01, 0.1, 0.3, 1.5, 3 and 10 mg/kg.

From the germline V gene (reference sequence), CDR1 is MNHNY and CDR2 is SVGAGI. Spanning cysteine to phenylalanine, the CDR3 consists of 16 amino acids. Just CDR3 DNA is preserved here, 48 bases in frame from base 1. A distance of 20 bases separates the germline ends of V and J, which lose 4 bases and 5 bases respectively. Here is what the overall study found, with its caveats: Low levels of normalized T-cell clonal expansion were also seen in some nonresponding patients. At doses of 0.1 to 3.0 mg/kg, clonal expansion of both CD4+ and CD8+ blood T cells was observed from baseline to week 6. In the 0.1-3.0 mg/kg groups, partial responders had among the lowest normalized peripheral clonal expansion, particularly in CD8+ T cells. The antigen specificity of the peripheral T cells that underwent clonal expansion was not determined. After ivuxolimab, expanded clones were on average more numerous among CD8+ T cells than among CD4+ T cells.

Comment on this clone: No antigen is known for it. No much larger clonotype is one base removed from it; base qualities were not supplied.

The trial excluded patients who had a history of autoimmune disease or were on systemic immunosuppression. In every dose cohort, peripheral blood was drawn for TCR sequencing at baseline, cycle 4 day 1, and cycle 7 day 1. Samples came from an open-label, multicenter, first-in-human phase I dose-escalation trial of ivuxolimab. Adults with locally advanced or metastatic melanoma, renal cell carcinoma, hepatocellular carcinoma or head and neck squamous cell carcinoma were enrolled in the trial. Before TCR sequencing, CD4+ T cells and CD8+ T cells were sorted from peripheral blood as separate populations. To sequence the TCRbeta CDR3 region, genomic DNA was isolated from the sorted cells. The immunoSEQ Assay was used for sequencing of TCRbeta CDR3 regions. Here the immuneACCESS table is served through TCRdb, limited to in-frame sequences with V and J called. Missing clones are a known gap in these copies; in checked studies unresolved V genes cover under half, and the rest lacks a known reason. The table for this sample lists 50,000 to 65,000 clones; over 70% of them were counted only once. The top ten hold around 3.2% of the sample.

Here the chain combines TRBV6-6 and TRBJ2-5; 6 matching bases give a weak D call of TRBD2. The clonotype comes from an adult with an advanced solid tumor such as melanoma, head and neck, liver or kidney cancer. Material: CD4+ or CD8+ T cells sorted from blood, obtained in a trial of the OX40 agonist ivuxolimab. CDR3 sequence: CASSSPGLPAGETQYF. The nucleotide sequence is given as TGTGCCAGCAGTTCCCCGGGACTCCCGGCGGGGGAGACCCAGTACTTC.